Presented here are 6 T cell receptor beta chains from one specimen sequenced in a study of blood T cell repertoires in COVID-19. Sequencing used immunoSEQ multiplex PCR; TCRdb keeps in-frame clones, though not all of them. This sample has roughly 30,000 clones, with about 88% found just once. Input material: peripheral blood. The receptors shown here come from a human donor with acute or convalescent COVID-19. The donor label of this sample is uncertain.

This chain connects TRBV30 to TRBJ1-6; 7 nucleotides line up with TRBD1. Germline lookup yields CDR1 GTSNPN and CDR2 SVGIG (reference sequence). V shed 2 bases, J shed 8 bases, and the junction held 12 bases outside the gene matches. This CDR3 comprises 16 residues. The CDR3 protein is CAWSFYGTARDSPLHF. As DNA, the CDR3 is TGTGCCTGGAGTTTTTACGGGACAGCGAGAGATTCACCCCTCCACTTT.

This clone was picked up a small number of times. The V and J genes are TRBV19 and TRBJ1-2, with D hard to call. V lost 6 bases, J lost 7 bases, and 12 bases lay in between. Germline V gene lookup returns CDR1 LNHDA and CDR2 SQIVND (reference sequence). This CDR3 comprises 12 residues. CDR3 in DNA: TGTGCCAGTAGACCTCGGGAAGGTGGCTACACCTTC. It translates to CASRPREGGYTF.

The chain has TRBV15 and TRBJ1-6, with a tentative D call TRBD1 (6 bases). The V end was cut by 5 bases, the J end by 9 bases, with 20 bases between. Per germline, CDR1 LNHNV and CDR2 YYDKDF (reference sequence). This CDR3 is built from 16 residues. The CDR3 is CATSSGRGPVGSPLHF. Written as DNA, the CDR3 is TGTGCCACCAGCTCAGGCAGGGGTCCGGTAGGTTCACCCCTCCACTTT.

The chain employs TRBV10-3 and TRBJ2-1; 9 bases align to TRBD2. This CDR3 spans 13 amino acids. Germline trimming cut 6 bases from V and 5 bases from J; bases unmatched to any gene: 2. The germline gives CDR1 ENHRY, CDR2 SYGVKD. The CDR3: CAIRRLADNEQFF. The DNA for the CDR3 is TGTGCCATCAGGAGACTAGCGGACAATGAGCAGTTCTTC.

The rearrangement uses TRBV12-3 or TRBV12-4 and TRBJ2-1; D perhaps matches TRBD1 (5 bases). This CDR3 is built from 12 residues. The germline V and J ends were trimmed by 7 bases and 9 bases, with 13 bases remaining between them. Here the CDR3 DNA reads TGTGCCAGCACCTCTCCCAGGGCTGAGCAGTTCTTC. Amino acids: CASTSPRAEQFF.

The chain recombines TRBV11-3 with TRBJ1-2; D ambiguous. This CDR3 is built from 13 residues. Germline V gives CDR1 SGHNT, CDR2 YENEEA. Between the trimmed V and J ends, which lost 2 bases and 6 bases, there was a span of 10 bases. The CDR3 here is CASSLKPVDGYTF. The CDR3 DNA follows: TGTGCCAGCAGCTTAAAACCAGTGGATGGCTACACCTTC.